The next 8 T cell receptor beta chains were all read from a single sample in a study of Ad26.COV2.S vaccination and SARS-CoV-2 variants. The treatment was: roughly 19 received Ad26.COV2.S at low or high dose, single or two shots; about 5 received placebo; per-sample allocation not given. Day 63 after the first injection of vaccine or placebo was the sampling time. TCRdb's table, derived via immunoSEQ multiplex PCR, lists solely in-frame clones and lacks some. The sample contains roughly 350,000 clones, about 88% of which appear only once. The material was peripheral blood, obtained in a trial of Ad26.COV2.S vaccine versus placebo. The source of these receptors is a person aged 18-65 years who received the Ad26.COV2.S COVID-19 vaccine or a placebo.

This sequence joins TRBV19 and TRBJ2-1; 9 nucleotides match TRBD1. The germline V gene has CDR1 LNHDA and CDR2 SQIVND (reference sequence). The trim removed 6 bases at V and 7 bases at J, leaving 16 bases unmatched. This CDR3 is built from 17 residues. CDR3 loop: CASRLTGGGLAENEQFF. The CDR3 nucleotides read TGTGCCAGTAGACTAACAGGGGGCGGGCTAGCGGAGAATGAGCAGTTCTTC.

CDR3 nucleotide sequence: TGCGCCAGCAGCCGAGGTTGGGGGAGCTCCTACAATGAGCAGTTCTTC. Protein: CASSRGWGSSYNEQFF. The rearrangement joins TRBV5-1 to TRBJ2-1; D assignment may be TRBD1 or TRBD2 (5 bases each). This CDR3 is 16 amino acids long. The germline V gene encodes CDR1 SGHRS and CDR2 YFSETQ. V gave up 4 bases and J gave up 0 bases, with 14 bases separating them.

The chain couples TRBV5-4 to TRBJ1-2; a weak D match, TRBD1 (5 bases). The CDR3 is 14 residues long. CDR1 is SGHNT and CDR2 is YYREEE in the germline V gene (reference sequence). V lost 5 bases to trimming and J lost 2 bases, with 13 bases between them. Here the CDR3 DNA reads TGTGCCAGCAGACAGGAGGGCAGAAACTATGGCTACACCTTC. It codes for CASRQEGRNYGYTF.

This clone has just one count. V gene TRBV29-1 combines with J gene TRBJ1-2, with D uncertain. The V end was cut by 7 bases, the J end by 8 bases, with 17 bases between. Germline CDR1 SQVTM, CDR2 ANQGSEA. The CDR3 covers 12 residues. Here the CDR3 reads CSGVVGFEGYTF. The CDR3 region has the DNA TGCAGCGGCGTGGTCGGATTTGAGGGCTACACCTTC.

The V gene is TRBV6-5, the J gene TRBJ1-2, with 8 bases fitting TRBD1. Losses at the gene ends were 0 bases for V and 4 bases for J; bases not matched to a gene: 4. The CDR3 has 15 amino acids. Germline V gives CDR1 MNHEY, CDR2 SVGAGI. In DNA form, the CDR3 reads TGTGCCAGCAGTTACTCCAGGGGGCTGAGCTATGGCTACACCTTC. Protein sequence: CASSYSRGLSYGYTF.

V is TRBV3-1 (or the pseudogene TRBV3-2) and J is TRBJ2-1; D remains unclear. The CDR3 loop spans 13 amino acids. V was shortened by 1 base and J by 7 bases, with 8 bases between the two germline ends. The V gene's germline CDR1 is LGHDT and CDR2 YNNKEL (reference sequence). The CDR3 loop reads CASSQGSRNEQFF. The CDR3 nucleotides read TGTGCCAGCAGCCAAGGTAGCAGGAATGAGCAGTTCTTC.

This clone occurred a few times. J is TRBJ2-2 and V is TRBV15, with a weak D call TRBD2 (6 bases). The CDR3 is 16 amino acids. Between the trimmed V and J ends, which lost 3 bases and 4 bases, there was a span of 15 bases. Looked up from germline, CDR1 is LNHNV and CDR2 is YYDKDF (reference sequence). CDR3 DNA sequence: TGTGCCACCAGCAGCAAGGTCAGGAGGGGCACCGGGGAGCTGTTTTTT. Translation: CATSSKVRRGTGELFF. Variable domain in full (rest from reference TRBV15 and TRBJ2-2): DAMVIQNPRYQVTQFGKPVTLSCSQTLNHNVMYWYQQKSSQAPKLLFHYYDKDFNNEADTPDNFQSRRPNTSFCFLDIRSPGLGDTAMYLCATSSKVRRGTGELFFGEGSRLTVL.

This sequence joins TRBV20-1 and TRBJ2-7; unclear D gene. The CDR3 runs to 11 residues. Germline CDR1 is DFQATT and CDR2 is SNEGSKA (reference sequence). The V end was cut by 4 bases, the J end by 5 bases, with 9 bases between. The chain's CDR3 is CSATGFHEQYF. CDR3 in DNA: TGCAGTGCTACAGGTTTTCACGAGCAGTACTTC.